Below are 16 T cell receptor beta chains sequenced from a single sample in a study of cytomegalovirus exposure and HLA in healthy donors. Profiled with immunoSEQ multiplex PCR; TCRdb holds only in-frame clones, not every one. The table includes more than 300,000 clones, about nine tenths detected once. Input material: PBMCs. The receptors here all came from a woman aged 18 to 35 in good health and CMV-seronegative.

This CDR3 reads CSATAGPYEQYF. CDR3 nucleotide sequence: TGCAGCGCTACAGCGGGTCCCTACGAGCAGTACTTC. V and J are TRBV29-1 and TRBJ2-7; D is perhaps TRBD2 (6 bases). The germline V gene encodes CDR1 SQVTM and CDR2 ANQGSEA. CDR3 length equals 12 residues. Trimming stripped 7 bases from V and 2 bases from J, with 12 bases between.

This clone appeared a few times. The gene calls are TRBV10-3 and TRBJ1-2; 7 bases line up with TRBD1. Germline CDR1 and CDR2: ENHRY and SYGVKD. CDR3 size: 12 residues. Trimming cost V 7 bases and J 6 bases; bases outside gene matches: 5. The CDR3 spells CAITGTAHGYTF. In DNA, the CDR3 is TGTGCCATCACCGGGACAGCCCATGGCTACACCTTC.

Written as DNA, the CDR3 is TGTGCCAGCAGCGTAGGTGACAGGTCCGATCAGCCCCAGCATTTT. Translation gives CASSVGDRSDQPQHF. The gene calls are TRBV9 and TRBJ1-5; D is possibly TRBD1 (6 bases). Germline V CDR1 and CDR2: SGDLS, YYNGEE. Trimming pared 0 bases from V and 5 bases from J, leaving 12 bases between. The CDR3 contains 15 residues.

CDR3 residues: CASSGGQGAGGYTF. CDR3 coding DNA: TGTGCCAGCAGCGGAGGACAGGGGGCTGGTGGCTACACCTTC. This rearrangement joins TRBV7-2 to TRBJ1-2; 11 nucleotides line up with TRBD1. Germline V gene data show CDR1 as SGHTA and CDR2 as FQGNSA. This CDR3 is 14 amino acids long. J was trimmed by 7 bases and V by 5 bases; bases with no gene match: 6.

This clone was counted once. The J gene is TRBJ2-7, the V gene TRBV7-9; the match to TRBD2 covers 10 bases. The CDR3 length is 16 residues. Germline V gene sequence: CDR1 SEHNR, CDR2 FQNEAQ (reference sequence). Trimming cost V 5 bases and J 3 bases; bases outside gene matches: 10. The CDR3 is CASSPPASGGNYEQYF. The CDR3 coding sequence is TGTGCCAGCAGCCCCCCGGCTAGCGGGGGCAACTACGAGCAGTACTTC.

This sequence joins TRBV2 and TRBJ2-2; TRBD2 matches 13 bases. V lost 4 bases to trimming and J lost 1 base; unmatched junction nucleotides: 3. Germline V gene data show CDR1 as SNHLY and CDR2 as FYNNEI. The CDR3 length is 17 residues. The CDR3 sequence is CASSGRLAGGNTGELFF. The CDR3 coding sequence is TGTGCCAGCAGTGGAAGACTAGCGGGGGGGAACACCGGGGAGCTGTTTTTT.

The count of this clone is one. V is TRBV4-2 and J is TRBJ1-4, with 7 bases fitting TRBD1. The CDR3 has 18 amino acids. Germline CDR1 reads LGHNA; CDR2 reads YNFKEQ. The trim removed 1 base at V and 3 bases at J, leaving 11 bases unmatched. This CDR3 is CASSQVFGETGANEKLFF. CDR3 coding DNA: TGTGCCAGCAGCCAAGTGTTCGGGGAAACAGGGGCTAATGAAAAACTGTTTTTT.

V usage is TRBV5-8 and J usage is TRBJ1-5; D ambiguous. Germline V gene data show CDR1 as SGHTS and CDR2 as YDEGEE. Deletions cut 0 bases from V and 0 bases from J, with 7 bases between. The CDR3 spans 15 residues. CDR3 residues: CASSLADYSNQPQHF. The CDR3 DNA sequence: TGTGCCAGCAGCTTGGCAGACTATAGCAATCAGCCCCAGCATTTT.

This clone was seen more than once but under ten times. The chain links TRBV10-3 to TRBJ2-7, with TRBD2 identical over 10 bases. The CDR3 spans 13 residues. Unmatched junction bases numbered 4, after V lost 6 bases and J lost 5 bases. Per the germline V gene, CDR1 is ENHRY and CDR2 is SYGVKD. CDR3 DNA: TGTGCCATCAGGGCTAGCGGGAGTGACGAGCAGTACTTC. As protein: CAIRASGSDEQYF.

V usage is TRBV4-3 and J usage is TRBJ2-7; a possible D gene is TRBD1 (6 bases). The ends were cut back, 0 bases at V and 5 bases at J, with 14 bases in the middle. CDR3 size: 15 residues. Germline values: CDR1 LGHNA, CDR2 YSLEER. CDR3 protein: CASSQDRGQRNEQYF. The CDR3 bases are TGCGCCAGCAGCCAAGATCGCGGACAGCGAAACGAGCAGTACTTC.

The V gene is TRBV27, the J gene TRBJ2-7; 8 bases map to TRBD1. The trim removed 4 bases at V and 5 bases at J, leaving 10 bases unmatched. Germline CDR1 is MNHEY and CDR2 is SMNVEV (reference sequence). The CDR3 is 15 amino acids. In DNA form, the CDR3 reads TGTGCCAGCAGTTCCAGGACAGGGAGAGGCAACGAGCAGTACTTC. This sequence encodes CASSSRTGRGNEQYF.

The chain recombines TRBV29-1 with TRBJ1-1; D is possibly TRBD1 (5 bases). The ends were cut back, 6 bases at V and 2 bases at J, with 16 bases in the middle. This CDR3 has 14 residues. Germline V lookup: CDR1 SQVTM, CDR2 ANQGSEA. CDR3 amino acids: CSVSIAGGNTEAFF. In nucleotides, the CDR3 is TGCAGCGTCTCTATAGCGGGGGGTAACACTGAAGCTTTCTTT.

The V and J genes are TRBV5-1 and TRBJ2-7; 10 bases line up with TRBD2. V trimming: 0 bases; J trimming: 5 bases; junction bases outside the gene matches: 5. CDR1 SGHRS and CDR2 YFSETQ come from the germline V gene. The CDR3 spans 15 residues. In DNA form, the CDR3 reads TGCGCCAGCAGCTTGGGAGCGGGAGGGCCCCACGAGCAGTACTTC. It encodes CASSLGAGGPHEQYF.

The rearrangement links TRBV4-1 to TRBJ2-5; D ambiguous. The CDR3 runs 14 residues. The V gene lost 4 bases and the J gene lost 1 base, with 10 bases spanning the gap. Germline V gene sequence: CDR1 MGHRA, CDR2 YSYEKL. CDR3 amino acids: CASSLWQTQETQYF. The CDR3 nucleotides are TGCGCCAGCAGCCTCTGGCAAACCCAAGAGACCCAGTACTTC.

V and J are TRBV6-5 and TRBJ1-1; 7 bases are shared with TRBD1. The CDR3 covers 14 residues. Losses at the gene ends were 8 bases for V and 5 bases for J; bases not matched to a gene: 11. The V gene's germline CDR1 is MNHEY and CDR2 SVGAGI. The CDR3 protein is CASAKDRPLTEAFF. CDR3 DNA: TGTGCCAGCGCTAAGGACAGGCCCCTGACTGAAGCTTTCTTT.

J is TRBJ2-5 and V is TRBV29-1, with D perhaps matching TRBD2 (6 bases). V was clipped by 6 bases and J by 1 base, with 12 bases between them. CDR3 length: 13 amino acids. Per germline, CDR1 SQVTM and CDR2 ANQGSEA. CDR3 DNA sequence: TGCAGCGTGAGTAGCGGATTCCAAGAGACCCAGTACTTC. Encoded protein: CSVSSGFQETQYF.